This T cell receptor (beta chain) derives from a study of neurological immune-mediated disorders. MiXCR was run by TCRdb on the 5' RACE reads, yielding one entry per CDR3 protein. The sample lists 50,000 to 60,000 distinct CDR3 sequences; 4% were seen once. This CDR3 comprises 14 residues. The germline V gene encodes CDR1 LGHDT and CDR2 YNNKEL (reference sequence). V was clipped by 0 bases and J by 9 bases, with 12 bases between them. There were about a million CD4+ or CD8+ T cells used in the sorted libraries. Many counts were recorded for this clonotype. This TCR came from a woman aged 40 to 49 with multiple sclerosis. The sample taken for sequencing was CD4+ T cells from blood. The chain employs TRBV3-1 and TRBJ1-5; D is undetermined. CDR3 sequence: CASSQDLSRPPQHF. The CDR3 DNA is TGTGCCAGCAGCCAAGATCTTTCCCGACCGCCCCAGCATTTT.